A selection of T cell receptor beta chains follows, all from one sample in a study of blood T cell repertoires in COVID-19. Clones were sequenced by immunoSEQ multiplex PCR, and TCRdb holds only the in-frame ones, with some missing. This table holds approximately 260,000 clones, roughly nine tenths found once. Sequencing was done on a sample of peripheral blood. All receptors derive from a woman between 35 and 50 years old who had recovered from COVID-19. CDR3s include the opening cysteine and the closing phenylalanine or tryptophan. Each record gives: V gene, D gene, clone size, J gene, CDR3 length, CDR3 DNA, CDR3 protein. A D gene is named only where the DNA matches it firmly. The size of a clone is reported for some rows only, either as once, few or many, or as a class for expanded clones.

TRBV25-1	.	.	TRBJ2-1	11	TGTGCCAGCAGTGAATACAGGGCATTGTTCTTC	CASSEYRALFF
TRBV28	.	.	TRBJ2-1	12	TGTGCCAGCAGTTTAGGAGGCAGGGAGCAGTTCTTC	CASSLGGREQFF
TRBV18	.	once	TRBJ2-7	15	TGTGCCAGCTCACCACCGAGGCAGAGCTCCTACGAGCAGTACTTC	CASSPPRQSSYEQYF
TRBV28	.	few	TRBJ1-1	15	TGTGCCAGCAGTGTTCTCACGGGGGAGGGCACTGAAGCTTTCTTT	CASSVLTGEGTEAFF
TRBV7-2	.	.	TRBJ2-1	12	TGTGCCAGCAGCGGCGGGACTTTGGAGCAGTTCTTC	CASSGGTLEQFF
TRBV6-6	.	.	TRBJ2-1	11	TGTGCCAGCGGTGTCAGCGATGAGCAGTTCTTC	CASGVSDEQFF
TRBV6-5	TRBD1	.	TRBJ2-5	14	TGTGCCAGCAGTCAGGGGACAGCCCAAGAGACCCAGTACTTC	CASSQGTAQETQYF
TRBV5-4	.	.	TRBJ2-1	14	TGTGCCAGCAGCCTAGGTAGCGGATACAATGAGCAGTTCTTC	CASSLGSGYNEQFF
TRBV5-1	TRBD2	.	TRBJ2-3	16	TGCGCCAGCAGCTTGGTGGGCGGGGGGAACACAGATACGCAGTATTTT	CASSLVGGGNTDTQYF
TRBV2	TRBD2	few	TRBJ2-3	14	TGTGCCAGCAGCCCCACTAGCGGCACAGATACGCAGTATTTT	CASSPTSGTDTQYF
TRBV7-2	TRBD2	.	TRBJ2-3	15	TGTGCCAGCAGCTTGACTAGCGGGAGAGTGGATACGCAGTATTTT	CASSLTSGRVDTQYF
TRBV21-1	.	.	TRBJ2-5	11	TGTGCCAGCAGCCAGCAAGAGACCCAGTACTTC	CASSQQETQYF
TRBV5-1	.	.	TRBJ2-5	14	TGCGCCAGCACCTACACGGGGGGCGGTGAGACCCAGTACTTC	CASTYTGGGETQYF
TRBV4-2	TRBD1	.	TRBJ1-6	17	TGTGCCAGCAGCCTTAATCCCCGGGACAGCTATAATTCACCCCTCCACTTT	CASSLNPRDSYNSPLHF
TRBV5-5	.	.	TRBJ1-2	14	TGTGCCAGCAGCTTGGCCTCAGGGCCAGATGGCTACACCTTC	CASSLASGPDGYTF
TRBV9	TRBD2	.	TRBJ2-1	15	TGTGCCAGCAGCGAAACTAGCGGGGGCGCGGATGAGCAGTTCTTC	CASSETSGGADEQFF
TRBV5-1	.	once	TRBJ2-1	15	TGCGCCAGCAGCTCTGGGCAAAGCTCCTACAATGAGCAGTTCTTC	CASSSGQSSYNEQFF
TRBV6-5	.	.	TRBJ1-1	14	TGTGCCAGCAAAAGCACCGTTTCGAACACTGAAGCTTTCTTT	CASKSTVSNTEAFF
TRBV10-3	TRBD1	.	TRBJ1-2	12	TGTGCCATTTCCGGGACAGGGAACGGCTACACCTTC	CAISGTGNGYTF
TRBV28	TRBD2	.	TRBJ2-3	14	TGTGCCAGCAGTTCCCCGGGAGGGTGGGATACGCAGTATTTT	CASSSPGGWDTQYF
TRBV28	.	.	TRBJ1-1	15	TGTGCCAGCAGTTTTATCGGGTCCGGCGGAACTGAAGCTTTCTTT	CASSFIGSGGTEAFF
TRBV24-1	.	.	TRBJ2-3	15	TGTGCCACCAGTGACAGCGGACCACAGTCGGATACGCAGTATTTT	CATSDSGPQSDTQYF
TRBV28	.	few	TRBJ1-6	15	TGTGCCAGCAGTTCAGGGGTGACCTATAATTCACCCCTCCACTTT	CASSSGVTYNSPLHF
TRBV7-7	TRBD1	.	TRBJ2-7	14	TGTGCCAGCAGCACCGGACAGGGGGCCTACGAGCAGTACTTC	CASSTGQGAYEQYF
TRBV6-4	.	once	TRBJ2-2	12	TGTGCCAACTCCTACTGGACCGGGGAGCTGTTTTTT	CANSYWTGELFF
TRBV10-3	TRBD2	.	TRBJ2-7	12	TGTGCCACCGGGACTAGCGAGCGCGAGCAGTACTTC	CATGTSEREQYF
TRBV5-1	TRBD1	.	TRBJ1-4	16	TGCGCCAGCAGCTTGAACAGGGGTCCTGTCCGAGAAAAACTGTTTTTT	CASSLNRGPVREKLFF
TRBV2	TRBD1	.	TRBJ1-5	14	TGTGCCAGCAGCGAACAGGGGGCGGGTCAGCCCCAGCATTTT	CASSEQGAGQPQHF
TRBV5-4	TRBD2	.	TRBJ2-5	14	TGTGCCAGCCAAGCGGGGGGGACACAAGAGACCCAGTACTTC	CASQAGGTQETQYF
TRBV5-1	.	.	TRBJ2-7	13	TGCGCCAGCAGCTTGGCCGGGACAAACGAGCAGTACTTC	CASSLAGTNEQYF
TRBV19	.	.	TRBJ2-2	14	TGTGCCAGTAGTATTCCCGGTCCGGCCGGGGAGCTGTTTTTT	CASSIPGPAGELFF
TRBV5-6	.	.	TRBJ1-3	15	TGTGCCAGCAGCCGTTGGGCCAGGGGTGGGGACACCATATATTTT	CASSRWARGGDTIYF
TRBV19	.	.	TRBJ2-5	14	TGTGCCAGTAGTATAAACAGAAACCAAGAGACCCAGTACTTC	CASSINRNQETQYF
TRBV3-1/TRBV3-2	.	.	TRBJ1-1	14	TGTGCCAGCAGCCATTCAAATCGGGGCACTGAAGCTTTCTTT	CASSHSNRGTEAFF